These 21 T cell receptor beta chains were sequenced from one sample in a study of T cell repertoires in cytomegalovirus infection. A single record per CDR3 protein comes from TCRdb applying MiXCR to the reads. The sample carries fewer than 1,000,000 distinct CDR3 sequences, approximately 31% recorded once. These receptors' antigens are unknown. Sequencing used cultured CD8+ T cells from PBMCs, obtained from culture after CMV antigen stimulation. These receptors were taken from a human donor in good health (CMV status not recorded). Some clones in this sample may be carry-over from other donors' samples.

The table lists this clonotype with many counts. In DNA, the CDR3 is TGTGCCAGCAGAGGGGAAGCCAGGGGCCTTTATCAGCCCCAGCATTTT. It translates to CASRGEARGLYQPQHF. This rearrangement joins TRBV28 to TRBJ1-5; D perhaps matches TRBD1 (6 bases). The CDR3 loop spans 16 amino acids. V lost 6 bases and J lost 5, with 20 bases in between. Per the germline V gene, CDR1 is MDHEN and CDR2 is SYDVKM.

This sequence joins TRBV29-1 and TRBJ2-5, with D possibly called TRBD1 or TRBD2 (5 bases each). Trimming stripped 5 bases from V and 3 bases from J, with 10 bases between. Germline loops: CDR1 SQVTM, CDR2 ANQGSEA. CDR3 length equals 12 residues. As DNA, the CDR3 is TGCAGCGTTCTTCAGGGAGAAGAGACCCAGTACTTC. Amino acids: CSVLQGEETQYF.

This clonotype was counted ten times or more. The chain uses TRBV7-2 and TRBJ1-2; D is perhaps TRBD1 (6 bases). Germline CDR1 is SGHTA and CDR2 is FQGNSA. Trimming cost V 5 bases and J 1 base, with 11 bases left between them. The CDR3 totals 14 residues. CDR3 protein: CASSLDSFNYGYTF. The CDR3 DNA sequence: TGTGCCAGCAGCCTGGACAGTTTTAACTATGGCTACACCTTC.

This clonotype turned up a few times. The DNA for the CDR3 is TGTGCCAGCAGTCATCGGGGGACAGATACGCAGTATTTT. Its translation: CASSHRGTDTQYF. This chain links TRBV12-3 or TRBV12-4 with TRBJ2-3; maybe TRBD2 (6 bases). The ends were cut back, 5 bases at V and 3 bases at J, with 9 bases in the middle. The CDR3 contains 13 residues.

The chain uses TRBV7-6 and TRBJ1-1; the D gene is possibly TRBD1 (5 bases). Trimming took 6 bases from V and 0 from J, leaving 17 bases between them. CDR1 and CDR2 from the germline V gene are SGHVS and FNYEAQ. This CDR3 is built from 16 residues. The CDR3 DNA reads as TGTGCCAGCAGTTCGGCGGGGGGTGGGATGAACACTGAAGCTTTCTTT. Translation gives CASSSAGGGMNTEAFF.

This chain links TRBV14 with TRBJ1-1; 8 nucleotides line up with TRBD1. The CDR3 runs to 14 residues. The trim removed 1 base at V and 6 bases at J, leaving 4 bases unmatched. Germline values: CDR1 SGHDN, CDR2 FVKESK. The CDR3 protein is CASSQGRRGPEAFF. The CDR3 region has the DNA TGTGCCAGCAGCCAAGGGCGCAGGGGGCCTGAAGCTTTCTTT. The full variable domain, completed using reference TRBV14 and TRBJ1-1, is EAGVTQFPSHSVIEKGQTVTLRCDPISGHDNLYWYRRVMGKEIKFLLHFVKESKQDESGMPNNRFLAERTGGTYSTLKVQPAELEDSGVYFCASSQGRRGPEAFFGQGTRLTVV.

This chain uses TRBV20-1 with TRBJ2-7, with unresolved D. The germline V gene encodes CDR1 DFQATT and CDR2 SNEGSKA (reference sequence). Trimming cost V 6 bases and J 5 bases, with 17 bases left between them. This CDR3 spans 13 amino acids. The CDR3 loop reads CSASVIRADEQYF. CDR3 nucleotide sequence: TGCAGTGCCTCCGTTATCCGCGCGGACGAGCAGTACTTC.

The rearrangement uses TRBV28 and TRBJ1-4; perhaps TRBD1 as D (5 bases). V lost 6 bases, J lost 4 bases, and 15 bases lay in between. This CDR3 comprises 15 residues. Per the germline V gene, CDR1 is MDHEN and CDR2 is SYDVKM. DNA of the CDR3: TGTGCCAGCAGCCGGAGGGGAACCTTTAATGAAAAACTGTTTTTT. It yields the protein CASSRRGTFNEKLFF.

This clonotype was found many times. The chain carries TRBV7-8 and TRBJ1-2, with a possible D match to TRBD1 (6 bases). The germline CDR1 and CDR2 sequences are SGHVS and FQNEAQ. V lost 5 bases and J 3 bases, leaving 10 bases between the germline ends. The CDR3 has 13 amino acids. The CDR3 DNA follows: TGTGCCAGCAGCCACGGACAGTACTATGGCTACACCTTC. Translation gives CASSHGQYYGYTF.

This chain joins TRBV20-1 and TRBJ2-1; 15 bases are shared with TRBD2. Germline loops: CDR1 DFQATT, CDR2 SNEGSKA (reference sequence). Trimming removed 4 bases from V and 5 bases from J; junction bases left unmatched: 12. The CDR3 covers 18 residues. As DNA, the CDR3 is TGCAGTGCTACCTTGGGGACTAGCGGGGGGCCAATGGACAATGAGCAGTTCTTC. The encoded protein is CSATLGTSGGPMDNEQFF.

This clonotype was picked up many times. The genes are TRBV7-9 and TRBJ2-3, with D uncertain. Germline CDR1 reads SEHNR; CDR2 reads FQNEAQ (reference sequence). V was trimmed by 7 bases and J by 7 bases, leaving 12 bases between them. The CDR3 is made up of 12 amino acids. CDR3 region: CASTLISNTQYF. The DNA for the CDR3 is TGTGCCAGCACCCTCATATCAAATACGCAGTATTTT.

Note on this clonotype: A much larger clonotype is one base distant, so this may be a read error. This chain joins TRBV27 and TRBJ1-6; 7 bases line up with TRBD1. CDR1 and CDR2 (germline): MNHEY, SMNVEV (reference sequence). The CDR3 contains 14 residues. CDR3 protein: CASSYGTDNSLLHF. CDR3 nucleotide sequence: TGTGCCAGCAGTTACGGGACAGACAATTCACTCCTCCACTTT.

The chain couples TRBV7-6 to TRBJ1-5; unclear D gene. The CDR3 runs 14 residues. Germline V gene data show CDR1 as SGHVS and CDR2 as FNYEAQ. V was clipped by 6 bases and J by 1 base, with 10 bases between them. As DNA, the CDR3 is TGTGCCAGCAGTCGCGGCAGCAGCAATCAGCCCCAGCATTTT. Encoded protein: CASSRGSSNQPQHF.

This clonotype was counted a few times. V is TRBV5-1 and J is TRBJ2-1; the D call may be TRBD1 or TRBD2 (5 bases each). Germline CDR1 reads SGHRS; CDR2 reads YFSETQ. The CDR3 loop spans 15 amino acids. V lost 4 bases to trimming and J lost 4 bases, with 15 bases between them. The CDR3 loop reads CASSVGPVLYNEQFF. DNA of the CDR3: TGCGCCAGCAGCGTGGGACCTGTACTTTACAATGAGCAGTTCTTC.

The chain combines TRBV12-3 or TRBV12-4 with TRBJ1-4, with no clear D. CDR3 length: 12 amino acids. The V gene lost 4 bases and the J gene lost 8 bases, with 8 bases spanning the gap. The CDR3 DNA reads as TGTGCCAGCAGTTATTTGGGGGAAAAACTGTTTTTT. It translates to CASSYLGEKLFF.

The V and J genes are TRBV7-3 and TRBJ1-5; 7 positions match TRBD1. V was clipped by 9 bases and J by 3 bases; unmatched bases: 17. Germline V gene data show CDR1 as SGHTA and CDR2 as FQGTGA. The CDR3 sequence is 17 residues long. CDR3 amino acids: CARGQIHVGDNNQPQHF. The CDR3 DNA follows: TGTGCCAGGGGACAGATCCATGTCGGTGATAACAATCAGCCCCAGCATTTT.

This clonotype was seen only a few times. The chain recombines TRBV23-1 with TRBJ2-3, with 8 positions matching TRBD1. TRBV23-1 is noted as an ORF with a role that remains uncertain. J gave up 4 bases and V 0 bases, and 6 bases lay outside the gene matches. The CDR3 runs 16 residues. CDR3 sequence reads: CASSQSDRVGADTQYF. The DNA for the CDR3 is TGCGCCAGCAGTCAATCGGACAGGGTAGGCGCAGATACGCAGTATTTT.

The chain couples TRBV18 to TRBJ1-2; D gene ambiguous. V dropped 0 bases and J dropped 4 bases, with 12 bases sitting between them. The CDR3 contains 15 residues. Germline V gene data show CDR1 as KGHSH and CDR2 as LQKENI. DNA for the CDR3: TGTGCCAGCTCACCACCGTCGATTCAGGTCTATGGCTACACCTTC. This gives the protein CASSPPSIQVYGYTF.

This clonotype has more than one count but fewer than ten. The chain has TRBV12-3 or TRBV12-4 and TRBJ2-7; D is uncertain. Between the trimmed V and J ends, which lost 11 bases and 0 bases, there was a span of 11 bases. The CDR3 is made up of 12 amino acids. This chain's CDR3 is CASKASSYEQYF. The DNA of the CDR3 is TGTGCCTCGAAGGCGAGCTCCTACGAGCAGTACTTC.

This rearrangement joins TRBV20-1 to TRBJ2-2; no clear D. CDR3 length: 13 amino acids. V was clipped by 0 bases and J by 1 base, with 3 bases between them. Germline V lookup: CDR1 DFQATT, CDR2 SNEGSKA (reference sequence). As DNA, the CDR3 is TGCAGTGCTAGAGAGAGGAACACCGGGGAGCTGTTTTTT. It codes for CSARERNTGELFF.

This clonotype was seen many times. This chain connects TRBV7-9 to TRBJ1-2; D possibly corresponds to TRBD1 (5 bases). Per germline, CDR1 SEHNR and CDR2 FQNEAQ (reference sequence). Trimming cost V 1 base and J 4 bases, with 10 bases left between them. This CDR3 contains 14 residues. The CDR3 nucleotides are TGTGCCAGCAGCTTAGACGGCAGGGTCTATGGCTACACCTTC. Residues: CASSLDGRVYGYTF. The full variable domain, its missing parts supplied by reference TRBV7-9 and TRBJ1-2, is DTGVSQNPRHKITKRGQNVTFRCDPISEHNRLYWYRQTLGQGPEFLTYFQNEAQLEKSRLLSDRFSAERPKGSFSTLEIQRTEQGDSAMYLCASSLDGRVYGYTFGSGTRLTVV.